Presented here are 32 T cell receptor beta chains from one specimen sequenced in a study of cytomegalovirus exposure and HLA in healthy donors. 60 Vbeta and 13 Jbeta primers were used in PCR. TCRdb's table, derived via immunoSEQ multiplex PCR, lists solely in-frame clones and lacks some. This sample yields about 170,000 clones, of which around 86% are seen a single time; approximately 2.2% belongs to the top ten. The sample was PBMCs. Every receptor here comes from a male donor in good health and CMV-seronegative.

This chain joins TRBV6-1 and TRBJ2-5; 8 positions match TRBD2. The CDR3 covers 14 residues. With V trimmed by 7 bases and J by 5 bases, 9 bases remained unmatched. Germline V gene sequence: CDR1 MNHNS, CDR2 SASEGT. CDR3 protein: CASIGGGGGETQYF. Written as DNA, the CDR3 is TGTGCCAGCATAGGGGGGGGCGGGGGGGAGACCCAGTACTTC.

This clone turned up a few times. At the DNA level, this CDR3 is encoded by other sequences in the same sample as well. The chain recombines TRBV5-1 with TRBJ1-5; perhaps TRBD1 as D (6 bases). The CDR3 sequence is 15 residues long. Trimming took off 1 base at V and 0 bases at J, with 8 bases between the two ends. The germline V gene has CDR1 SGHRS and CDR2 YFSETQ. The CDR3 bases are TGCGCCAGCAGCTTGACAGGGAATAGCAATCAGCCCCAGCATTTT. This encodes CASSLTGNSNQPQHF.

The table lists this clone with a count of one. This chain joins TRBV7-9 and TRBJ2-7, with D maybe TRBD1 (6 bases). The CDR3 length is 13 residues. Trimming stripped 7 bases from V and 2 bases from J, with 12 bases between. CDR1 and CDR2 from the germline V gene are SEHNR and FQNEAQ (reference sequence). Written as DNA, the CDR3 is TGTGCCAGCACGACAGGCGGACCCTACGAGCAGTACTTC. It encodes CASTTGGPYEQYF.

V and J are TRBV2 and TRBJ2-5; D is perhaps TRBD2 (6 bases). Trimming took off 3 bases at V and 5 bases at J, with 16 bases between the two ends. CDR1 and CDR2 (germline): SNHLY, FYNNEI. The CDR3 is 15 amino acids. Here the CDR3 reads CASSDRGLKGETQYF. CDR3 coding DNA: TGTGCCAGCAGTGACCGCGGACTAAAGGGCGAGACCCAGTACTTC. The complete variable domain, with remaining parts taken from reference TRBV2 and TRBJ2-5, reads EPEVTQTPSHQVTQMGQEVILRCVPISNHLYFYWYRQILGQKVEFLVSFYNNEISEKSEIFDDQFSVERPDGSNFTLKIRSTKLEDSAMYFCASSDRGLKGETQYFGPGTRLLVL.

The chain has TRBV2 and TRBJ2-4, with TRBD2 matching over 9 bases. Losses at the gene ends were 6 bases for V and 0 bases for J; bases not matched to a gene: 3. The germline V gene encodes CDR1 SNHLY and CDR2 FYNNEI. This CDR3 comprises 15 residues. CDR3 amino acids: CASRRGGLAKNIQYF. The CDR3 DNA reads TGTGCCAGCAGGCGGGGGGGCTTAGCCAAAAACATTCAGTACTTC.

CDR3 bases: TGCAGTGCTAGTCAGGGGTACGAGCAGTACTTC. Its protein product is CSASQGYEQYF. V usage is TRBV20-1 and J usage is TRBJ2-7; D is perhaps TRBD1 (6 bases). CDR3 length equals 11 residues. CDR1 is DFQATT and CDR2 is SNEGSKA in the germline V gene (reference sequence). Trimming took 3 bases from V and 4 from J, leaving 7 bases between them.

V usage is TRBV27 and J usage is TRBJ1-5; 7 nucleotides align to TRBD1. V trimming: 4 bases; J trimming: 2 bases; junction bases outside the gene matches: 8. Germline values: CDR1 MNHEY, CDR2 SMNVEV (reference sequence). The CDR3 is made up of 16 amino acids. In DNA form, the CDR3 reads TGTGCCAGCAGTTCAACAGGGGTGCGGGGCAATCAGCCCCAGCATTTT. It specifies CASSSTGVRGNQPQHF.

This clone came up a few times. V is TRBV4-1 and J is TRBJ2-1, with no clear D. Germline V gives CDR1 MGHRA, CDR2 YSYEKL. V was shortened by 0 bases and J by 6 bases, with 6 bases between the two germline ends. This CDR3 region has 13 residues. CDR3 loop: CASSQELRNEQFF. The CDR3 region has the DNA TGCGCCAGCAGCCAAGAACTCCGCAATGAGCAGTTCTTC.

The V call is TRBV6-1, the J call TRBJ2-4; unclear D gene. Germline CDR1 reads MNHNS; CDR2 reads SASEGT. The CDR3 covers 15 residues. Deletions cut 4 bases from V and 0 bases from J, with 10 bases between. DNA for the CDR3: TGTGCCAGCAGTGCCAAGACTCTAGCCAAAAACATTCAGTACTTC. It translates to CASSAKTLAKNIQYF.

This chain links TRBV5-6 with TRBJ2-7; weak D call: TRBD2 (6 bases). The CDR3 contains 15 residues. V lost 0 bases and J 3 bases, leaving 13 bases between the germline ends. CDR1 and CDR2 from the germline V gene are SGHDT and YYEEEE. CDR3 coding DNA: TGTGCCAGCAGCTTGGCCCCAGTGGAGGGCTACGAGCAGTACTTC. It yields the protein CASSLAPVEGYEQYF.

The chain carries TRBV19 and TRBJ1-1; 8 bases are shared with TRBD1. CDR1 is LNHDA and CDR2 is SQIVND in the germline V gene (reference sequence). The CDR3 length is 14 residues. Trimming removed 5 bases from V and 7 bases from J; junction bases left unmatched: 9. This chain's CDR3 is CASSPTGAEGEAFF. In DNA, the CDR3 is TGTGCCAGTAGTCCGACAGGGGCCGAAGGTGAAGCTTTCTTT.

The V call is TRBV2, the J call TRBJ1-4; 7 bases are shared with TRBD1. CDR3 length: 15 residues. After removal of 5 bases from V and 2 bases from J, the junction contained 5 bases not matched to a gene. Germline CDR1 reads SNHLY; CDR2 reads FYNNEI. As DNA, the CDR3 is TGTGCCAGCAGTCCACAGGGGTGGACTAATGAAAAACTGTTTTTT. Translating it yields CASSPQGWTNEKLFF. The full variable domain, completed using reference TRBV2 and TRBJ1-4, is EPEVTQTPSHQVTQMGQEVILRCVPISNHLYFYWYRQILGQKVEFLVSFYNNEISEKSEIFDDQFSVERPDGSNFTLKIRSTKLEDSAMYFCASSPQGWTNEKLFFGSGTQLSVL.

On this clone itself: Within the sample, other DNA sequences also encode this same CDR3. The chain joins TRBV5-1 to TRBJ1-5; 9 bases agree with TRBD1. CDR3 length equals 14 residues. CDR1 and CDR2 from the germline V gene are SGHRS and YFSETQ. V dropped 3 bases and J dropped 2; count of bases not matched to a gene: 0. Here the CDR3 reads CASSWTGGNQPQHF. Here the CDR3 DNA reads TGCGCCAGCAGCTGGACAGGGGGCAATCAGCCCCAGCATTTT.

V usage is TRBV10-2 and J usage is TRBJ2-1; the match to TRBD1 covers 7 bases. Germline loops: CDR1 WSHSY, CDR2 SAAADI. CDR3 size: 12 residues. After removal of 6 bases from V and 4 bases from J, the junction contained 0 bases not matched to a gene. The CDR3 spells CASRGQYNEQFF. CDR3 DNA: TGCGCCAGCAGGGGACAGTACAATGAGCAGTTCTTC.

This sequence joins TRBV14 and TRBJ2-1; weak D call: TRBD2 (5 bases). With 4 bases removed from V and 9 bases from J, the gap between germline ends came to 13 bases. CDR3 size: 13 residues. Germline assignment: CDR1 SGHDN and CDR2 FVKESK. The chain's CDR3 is CASSLTGRGEQFF. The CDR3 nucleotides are TGTGCCAGCAGCCTAACCGGACGGGGTGAGCAGTTCTTC.

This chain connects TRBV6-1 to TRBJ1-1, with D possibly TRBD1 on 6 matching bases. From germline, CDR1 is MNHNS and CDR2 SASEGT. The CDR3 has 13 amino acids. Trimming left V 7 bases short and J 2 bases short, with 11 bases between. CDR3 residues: CASTTGFNTEAFF. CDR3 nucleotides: TGTGCCAGCACAACAGGGTTCAACACTGAAGCTTTCTTT.

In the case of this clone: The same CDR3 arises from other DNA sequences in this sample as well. In DNA, the CDR3 is TGCGCCAGCAGCTTGGGCCAGGGCAATGAGCAGTTCTTC. This codes for CASSLGQGNEQFF. The chain combines TRBV5-1 with TRBJ2-1, with a weak D call TRBD1 (5 bases). The germline CDR1 and CDR2 sequences are SGHRS and YFSETQ. The CDR3 totals 13 residues. V gave up 0 bases and J gave up 6 bases, with 7 bases separating them.

In DNA, the CDR3 is TGCAGCGTTCTAGGGGTGGGGGGAGGACAGGATGGCTACACCTTC. Its translation is CSVLGVGGGQDGYTF. The rearrangement uses TRBV29-1 and TRBJ1-2, with 7 bases fitting TRBD1. The germline gives CDR1 SQVTM, CDR2 ANQGSEA. Trimming at V came to 5 bases and at J to 6 bases, leaving 15 bases not matched to a gene. The CDR3 totals 15 residues.

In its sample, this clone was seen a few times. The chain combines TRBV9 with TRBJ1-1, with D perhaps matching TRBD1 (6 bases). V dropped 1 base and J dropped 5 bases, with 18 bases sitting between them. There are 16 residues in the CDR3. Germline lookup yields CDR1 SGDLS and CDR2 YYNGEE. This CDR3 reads CASSVREQGFGTEAFF. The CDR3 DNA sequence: TGTGCCAGCAGCGTAAGGGAACAGGGATTTGGTACTGAAGCTTTCTTT. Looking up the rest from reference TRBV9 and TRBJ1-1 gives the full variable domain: DSGVTQTPKHLITATGQRVTLRCSPRSGDLSVYWYQQSLDQGLQFLIQYYNGEERAKGNILERFSAQQFPDLHSELNLSSLELGDSALYFCASSVREQGFGTEAFFGQGTRLTVV.

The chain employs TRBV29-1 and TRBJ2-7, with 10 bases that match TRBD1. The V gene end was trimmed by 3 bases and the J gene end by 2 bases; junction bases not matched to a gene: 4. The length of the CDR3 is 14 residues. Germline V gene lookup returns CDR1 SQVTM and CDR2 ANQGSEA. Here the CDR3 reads CSVEGTGVAYEQYF. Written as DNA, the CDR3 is TGCAGCGTTGAGGGGACAGGGGTAGCCTACGAGCAGTACTTC.

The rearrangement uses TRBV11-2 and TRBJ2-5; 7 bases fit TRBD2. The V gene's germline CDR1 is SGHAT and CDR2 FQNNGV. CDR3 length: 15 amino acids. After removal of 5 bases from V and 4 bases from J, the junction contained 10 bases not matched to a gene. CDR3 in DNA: TGTGCCAGCAGCGCCCTCTACGGGGGGATAGAGACCCAGTACTTC. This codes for CASSALYGGIETQYF. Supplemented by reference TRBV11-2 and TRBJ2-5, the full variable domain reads EAGVAQSPRYKIIEKRQSVAFWCNPISGHATLYWYQQILGQGPKLLIQFQNNGVVDDSQLPKDRFSAERLKGVDSTLKIQPAKLEDSAVYLCASSALYGGIETQYFGPGTRLLVL.

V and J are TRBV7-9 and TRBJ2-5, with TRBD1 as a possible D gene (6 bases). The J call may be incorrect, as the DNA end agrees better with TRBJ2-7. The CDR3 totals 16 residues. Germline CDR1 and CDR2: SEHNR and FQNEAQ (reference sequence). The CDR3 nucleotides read TGTGCCAGCAGCTTATCTCCAGGGGCCGGGTTCCACGAGCAGTACTTC. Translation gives CASSLSPGAGFHEQYF.

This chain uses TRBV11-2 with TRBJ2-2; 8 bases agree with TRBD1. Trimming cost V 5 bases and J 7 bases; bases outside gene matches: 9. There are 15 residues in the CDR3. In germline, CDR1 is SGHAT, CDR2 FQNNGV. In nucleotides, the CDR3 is TGTGCCAGCAGCCCCAGGACAGGGCGGGGCGGGGAGCTGTTTTTT. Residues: CASSPRTGRGGELFF.

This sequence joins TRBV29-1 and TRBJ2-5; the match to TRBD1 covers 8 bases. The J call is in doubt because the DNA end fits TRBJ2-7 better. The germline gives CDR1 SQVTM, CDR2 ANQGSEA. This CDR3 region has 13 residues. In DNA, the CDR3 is TGCAGCGTTGCTGACAGGGGATTCTACGAGCAGTACTTC. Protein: CSVADRGFYEQYF.

CDR3: CASSPGGRVYGYTF. The CDR3 DNA reads as TGTGCCAGCAGTCCCGGGGGGAGGGTCTATGGCTACACCTTC. The chain joins TRBV27 to TRBJ1-2; D possibly corresponds to TRBD1 (5 bases). CDR3 length: 14 amino acids. The V and J ends lost 5 bases and 4 bases respectively, with 14 bases between them. Germline V gene lookup returns CDR1 MNHEY and CDR2 SMNVEV (reference sequence).

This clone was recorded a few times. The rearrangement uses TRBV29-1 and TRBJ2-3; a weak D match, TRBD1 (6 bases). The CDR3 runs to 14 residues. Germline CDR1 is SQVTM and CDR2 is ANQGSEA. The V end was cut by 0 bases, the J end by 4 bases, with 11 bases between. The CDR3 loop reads CSVEEYRVPDTQYF. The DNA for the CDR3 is TGCAGCGTTGAAGAGTACAGGGTTCCAGATACGCAGTATTTT.

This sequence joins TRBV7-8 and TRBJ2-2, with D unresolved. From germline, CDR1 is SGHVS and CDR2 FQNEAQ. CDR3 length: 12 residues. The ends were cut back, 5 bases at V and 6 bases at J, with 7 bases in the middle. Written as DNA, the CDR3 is TGTGCCAGCAGCCCGGTCGCCGGGGAGCTGTTTTTT. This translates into CASSPVAGELFF.

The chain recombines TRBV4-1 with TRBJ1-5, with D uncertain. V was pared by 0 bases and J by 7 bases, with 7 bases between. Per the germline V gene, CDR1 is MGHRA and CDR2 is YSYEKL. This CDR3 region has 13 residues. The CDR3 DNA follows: TGCGCCAGCAGCCAAGAAGGGAGCCAGCCCCAGCATTTT. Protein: CASSQEGSQPQHF.

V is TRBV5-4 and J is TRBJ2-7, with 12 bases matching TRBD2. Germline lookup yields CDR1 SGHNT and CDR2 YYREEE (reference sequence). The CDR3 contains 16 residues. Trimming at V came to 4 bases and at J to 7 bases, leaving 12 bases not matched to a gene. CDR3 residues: CASSAASGGAVREQYF. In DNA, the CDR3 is TGTGCCAGCAGCGCCGCTAGCGGGGGGGCCGTCCGGGAGCAGTACTTC.

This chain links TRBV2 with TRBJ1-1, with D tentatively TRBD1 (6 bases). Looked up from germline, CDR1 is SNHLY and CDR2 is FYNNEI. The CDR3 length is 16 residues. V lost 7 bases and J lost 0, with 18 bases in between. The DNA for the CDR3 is TGTGCCAGCAAGCGAGAACCGGGACACGTGAACACTGAAGCTTTCTTT. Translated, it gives CASKREPGHVNTEAFF.

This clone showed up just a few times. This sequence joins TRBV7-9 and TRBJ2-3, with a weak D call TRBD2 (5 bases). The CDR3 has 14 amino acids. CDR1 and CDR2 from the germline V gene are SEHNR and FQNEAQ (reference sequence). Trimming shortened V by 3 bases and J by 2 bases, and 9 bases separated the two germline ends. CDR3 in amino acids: CASSFSGITDTQYF. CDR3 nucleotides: TGTGCCAGCAGCTTTTCCGGGATCACAGATACGCAGTATTTT. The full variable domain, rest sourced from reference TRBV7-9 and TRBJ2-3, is DTGVSQNPRHKITKRGQNVTFRCDPISEHNRLYWYRQTLGQGPEFLTYFQNEAQLEKSRLLSDRFSAERPKGSFSTLEIQRTEQGDSAMYLCASSFSGITDTQYFGPGTRLTVL.

The CDR3 here is CASRPKHREFYEQYF. The CDR3 DNA follows: TGTGCCAGCAGACCTAAACACAGGGAATTCTACGAGCAGTACTTC. The chain links TRBV6-5 to TRBJ2-7, with TRBD1 as a possible D gene (6 bases). This CDR3 is 15 amino acids long. Germline V lookup: CDR1 MNHEY, CDR2 SVGAGI. V lost 6 bases and J 3 bases, leaving 18 bases between the germline ends.